This is a list of T cell receptor beta chains from one sample in a study of PD-1 blockade in classical Hodgkin lymphoma. Assay used: immunoSEQ multiplex PCR; TCRdb lists only in-frame clones, some missing. Here the sample spans some 34,000 clones, approximately 90% being singletons. The source material was CD4+ T cells from blood. These receptors were taken from a human donor with classical Hodgkin lymphoma. Both conserved end residues are part of each CDR3. The order of the fields is J gene, clone size, D gene, V gene, CDR3 protein, CDR3 DNA. A D gene is named only where the DNA matches it firmly. Size is stated for part of the rows, as once, few or many counts, or as a class when the clone is expanded.

j_gene: TRBJ1-1; abundance: few; d_gene: NA; v_gene: TRBV7-9; CDR3aa: CASSLVMNTEAFF; CDR3nt: TGTGCCAGCAGCCTGGTCATGAACACTGAAGCTTTCTTT
j_gene: TRBJ1-6; abundance: NA; d_gene: TRBD1; v_gene: TRBV6-5; CDR3aa: CASSLMDRGNNSPLHF; CDR3nt: TGTGCCAGCAGTTTGATGGACAGGGGGAATAATTCACCCCTCCACTTT
j_gene: TRBJ2-7; abundance: once; d_gene: TRBD2; v_gene: TRBV14; CDR3aa: CASSQVAGPYEQYF; CDR3nt: TGTGCCAGCAGCCAAGTAGCGGGGCCCTACGAGCAGTACTTC
j_gene: TRBJ2-7; abundance: once; d_gene: NA; v_gene: TRBV18; CDR3aa: CASSPNPGPYPYEQYF; CDR3nt: TGTGCCAGCTCCCCCAATCCCGGTCCCTACCCCTACGAGCAGTACTTC
j_gene: TRBJ2-5; abundance: NA; d_gene: NA; v_gene: TRBV10-3; CDR3aa: CATKTGQETQYF; CDR3nt: TGTGCCACCAAGACAGGTCAAGAGACCCAGTACTTC
j_gene: TRBJ1-6; abundance: once; d_gene: TRBD1; v_gene: TRBV5-4; CDR3aa: CASSFSPGQGRNSPLHF; CDR3nt: TGTGCCAGCAGCTTTTCCCCGGGACAGGGGCGAAATTCACCCCTCCACTTT
j_gene: TRBJ1-5; abundance: once; d_gene: NA; v_gene: TRBV2; CDR3aa: CASSDPPGGAPQHF; CDR3nt: TGTGCCAGCAGTGATCCCCCTGGGGGCGCGCCCCAGCATTTT
j_gene: TRBJ2-3; abundance: NA; d_gene: NA; v_gene: TRBV5-6; CDR3aa: CASSLVLRGALSTDTQYF; CDR3nt: TGTGCCAGCAGCTTGGTACTTCGGGGGGCCCTTAGCACAGATACGCAGTATTTT
j_gene: TRBJ2-3; abundance: NA; d_gene: NA; v_gene: TRBV9; CDR3aa: CASSVEAGDTQYF; CDR3nt: TGTGCCAGCAGCGTAGAGGCCGGGGATACGCAGTATTTT
j_gene: TRBJ1-1; abundance: NA; d_gene: TRBD1; v_gene: TRBV11-1; CDR3aa: CASSPPGRGRSTEAFF; CDR3nt: TGTGCCAGCAGCCCCCCGGGCAGGGGGCGATCCACTGAAGCTTTCTTT
j_gene: TRBJ1-4; abundance: few; d_gene: NA; v_gene: TRBV27; CDR3aa: CASMTERGKLFF; CDR3nt: TGTGCCAGCATGACAGAGAGGGGAAAACTGTTTTTT
j_gene: TRBJ2-7; abundance: NA; d_gene: TRBD2; v_gene: TRBV18; CDR3aa: CASSPLAGAYEQYF; CDR3nt: TGTGCCAGCTCACCCCTAGCGGGGGCATACGAGCAGTACTTC
j_gene: TRBJ2-3; abundance: NA; d_gene: TRBD2; v_gene: TRBV6-6; CDR3aa: CASSNTGTRRDTQYF; CDR3nt: TGTGCCAGCAGTAATACCGGGACTAGAAGGGATACGCAGTATTTT
j_gene: TRBJ1-1; abundance: once; d_gene: NA; v_gene: TRBV7-8; CDR3aa: CASSFVRAGEAFF; CDR3nt: TGTGCCAGCAGCTTTGTGAGAGCAGGTGAAGCTTTCTTT
j_gene: TRBJ1-4; abundance: NA; d_gene: NA; v_gene: TRBV28; CDR3aa: CASITAGRNEKLFF; CDR3nt: TGTGCCAGCATCACCGCCGGGAGAAATGAAAAACTGTTTTTT
j_gene: TRBJ1-5; abundance: few; d_gene: NA; v_gene: TRBV6-6; CDR3aa: CASSYGGNQPQHF; CDR3nt: TGTGCCAGCAGTTACGGTGGCAATCAGCCCCAGCATTTT
j_gene: TRBJ2-3; abundance: NA; d_gene: TRBD2; v_gene: TRBV5-4; CDR3aa: CASSLGLAGNTDTQYF; CDR3nt: TGTGCCAGCAGCTTGGGACTAGCAGGGAACACAGATACGCAGTATTTT
j_gene: TRBJ1-4; abundance: NA; d_gene: TRBD1; v_gene: TRBV2; CDR3aa: CASRDREGEKLFF; CDR3nt: TGTGCCAGCAGGGACAGGGAGGGGGAAAAACTGTTTTTT
j_gene: TRBJ2-7; abundance: NA; d_gene: TRBD1; v_gene: TRBV5-4; CDR3aa: CASSLSGTGMYEQYF; CDR3nt: TGTGCCAGCAGCTTATCCGGGACAGGGATGTACGAGCAGTACTTC
j_gene: TRBJ2-2; abundance: few; d_gene: NA; v_gene: TRBV4-2; CDR3aa: CASSQARALNTGELFF; CDR3nt: TGTGCCAGCAGCCAAGCGAGGGCCTTAAACACCGGGGAGCTGTTTTTT
j_gene: TRBJ1-2; abundance: few; d_gene: TRBD1; v_gene: TRBV5-1; CDR3aa: CASSSQGAYYGYTF; CDR3nt: TGCGCCAGCAGCTCCCAGGGGGCCTACTATGGCTACACCTTC
j_gene: TRBJ1-2; abundance: NA; d_gene: NA; v_gene: TRBV11-2; CDR3aa: CASSLGDRYGYTF; CDR3nt: TGTGCCAGCAGCTTGGGAGACCGTTATGGCTACACCTTC
j_gene: TRBJ1-4; abundance: NA; d_gene: NA; v_gene: TRBV7-4; CDR3aa: CASSPSKDNEKLFF; CDR3nt: TGTGCCAGCAGCCCTTCGAAGGATAATGAAAAACTGTTTTTT
j_gene: TRBJ2-1; abundance: NA; d_gene: NA; v_gene: TRBV19; CDR3aa: CASSHLGAAHNEQFF; CDR3nt: TGTGCCAGTAGTCATTTAGGCGCGGCGCACAATGAGCAGTTCTTC
j_gene: TRBJ1-1; abundance: NA; d_gene: NA; v_gene: TRBV6-5; CDR3aa: CASSYSSRDTEAFF; CDR3nt: TGTGCCAGCAGTTACTCCTCTAGGGACACTGAAGCTTTCTTT
j_gene: TRBJ1-2; abundance: NA; d_gene: NA; v_gene: TRBV9; CDR3aa: CASSVGGGRGNYGYTF; CDR3nt: TGTGCCAGCAGCGTAGGAGGGGGGCGAGGGAACTATGGCTACACCTTC
j_gene: TRBJ2-7; abundance: NA; d_gene: TRBD2; v_gene: TRBV2; CDR3aa: CASRRASGAYEQYF; CDR3nt: TGTGCCAGCAGGAGGGCTAGCGGAGCCTACGAGCAGTACTTC
j_gene: TRBJ1-1; abundance: NA; d_gene: TRBD1; v_gene: TRBV5-5; CDR3aa: CASSTSTGANTEAFF; CDR3nt: TGTGCCAGCAGCACGTCGACAGGGGCGAACACTGAAGCTTTCTTT
j_gene: TRBJ2-5; abundance: NA; d_gene: TRBD1; v_gene: TRBV9; CDR3aa: CASSVATGGAQTQYF; CDR3nt: TGTGCCAGCAGCGTAGCTACAGGGGGCGCGCAGACCCAGTACTTC
j_gene: TRBJ1-1; abundance: NA; d_gene: TRBD1; v_gene: TRBV28; CDR3aa: CASSETRDRDTFF; CDR3nt: TGTGCCAGCAGCGAAACCCGGGACAGGGATACTTTCTTT
j_gene: TRBJ1-1; abundance: NA; d_gene: NA; v_gene: TRBV18; CDR3aa: CASSPRENTEAFF; CDR3nt: TGTGCCAGCTCCCCCAGGGAGAACACTGAAGCTTTCTTT
j_gene: TRBJ2-1; abundance: NA; d_gene: NA; v_gene: TRBV12-5; CDR3aa: CASGLGYNEQFF; CDR3nt: TGTGCTAGTGGTTTGGGCTACAATGAGCAGTTCTTC
j_gene: TRBJ1-3; abundance: NA; d_gene: NA; v_gene: TRBV7-2; CDR3aa: CASSFGGDTIYF; CDR3nt: TGTGCCAGCAGCTTCGGTGGGGACACCATATATTTT
j_gene: TRBJ2-5; abundance: NA; d_gene: TRBD1; v_gene: TRBV7-9; CDR3aa: CASSLAGTVQETQYF; CDR3nt: TGTGCCAGCAGCTTAGCGGGGACAGTCCAAGAGACCCAGTACTTC
j_gene: TRBJ1-6; abundance: NA; d_gene: NA; v_gene: TRBV19; CDR3aa: CASSISLTDAPLHF; CDR3nt: TGTGCCAGTAGTATCTCGCTAACCGATGCACCCCTCCACTTT
j_gene: TRBJ2-7; abundance: NA; d_gene: TRBD1; v_gene: TRBV6-1; CDR3aa: CASSSQGTKSYEQYF; CDR3nt: TGTGCCAGCAGTTCACAGGGGACGAAGTCCTACGAGCAGTACTTC
j_gene: TRBJ2-5; abundance: once; d_gene: NA; v_gene: TRBV7-6; CDR3aa: CASSPGRRQETQYF; CDR3nt: TGTGCCAGCAGCCCGGGACGGAGACAAGAGACCCAGTACTTC
j_gene: TRBJ1-2; abundance: NA; d_gene: TRBD1; v_gene: TRBV9; CDR3aa: CASSPTGGLHYGYTF; CDR3nt: TGTGCCAGCAGCCCTACAGGGGGCCTTCACTATGGCTACACCTTC
j_gene: TRBJ1-2; abundance: once; d_gene: NA; v_gene: TRBV5-1; CDR3aa: CASSLSQAFSYGYTF; CDR3nt: TGCGCCAGCAGCTTGTCACAGGCCTTCTCCTATGGCTACACCTTC
j_gene: TRBJ2-2; abundance: NA; d_gene: NA; v_gene: TRBV19; CDR3aa: CASSMDTGELFF; CDR3nt: TGTGCCAGTAGTATGGATACCGGGGAGCTGTTTTTT
j_gene: TRBJ1-2; abundance: NA; d_gene: TRBD1; v_gene: TRBV7-9; CDR3aa: CASSTDRAGYTF; CDR3nt: TGTGCCAGCAGCACAGACAGGGCTGGCTACACCTTC
j_gene: TRBJ2-2; abundance: NA; d_gene: NA; v_gene: TRBV6-6; CDR3aa: CASSFKTANTGELFF; CDR3nt: TGTGCCAGCAGTTTCAAGACCGCGAACACCGGGGAGCTGTTTTTT
j_gene: TRBJ2-7; abundance: NA; d_gene: NA; v_gene: TRBV5-1; CDR3aa: CASSLRRDSSSYEQYF; CDR3nt: TGCGCCAGCAGCTTGCGCCGGGACTCGAGCTCCTACGAGCAGTACTTC
j_gene: TRBJ1-2; abundance: NA; d_gene: TRBD1; v_gene: TRBV15; CDR3aa: CATSHRRDRAVYGYTF; CDR3nt: TGTGCCACCAGCCATCGGAGGGACAGGGCGGTCTATGGCTACACCTTC